In its sample, the clone carrying this T cell receptor beta chain was seen many times. This specimen belongs to a study of T cells after yellow fever vaccination. Study-level results: Subsequent booster samples again held most clones from primary vaccination (around 96% CD4, about 90% CD8). For sorted memory subsets on day 0, almost all vaccine-responding clonotypes were undetectable. On re-exposure, the response was weaker but peaked faster, at day 5 versus 15.

The V end was cut by 0 bases, the J end by 8 bases, with 16 bases between. This CDR3 contains 15 residues. CDR1 SGHNT and CDR2 YENEEA come from the germline V gene. Conversion of TCR transcripts into cDNA relied on 5'RACE template switching, which added a universal primer site and UMIs. MiXCR, applied by TCRdb to the 5' RACE reads, yields one record per CDR3 protein. Altogether about 5,800 distinct CDR3 sequences are present, roughly 6% being singletons, with the ten largest covering approximately 64%. The sample was PBMCs, either bulk or a sorted T-cell subset (CD4+, CD8+, memory, or dextramer-sorted; not recorded which), taken less than 16 days after the first yellow fever vaccination. The sequence derives from a man aged 18 to 29 who received the YFV17D yellow fever vaccine. The genes are TRBV11-3 and TRBJ1-1; TRBD1 is a possible D gene (5 bases). The CDR3 loop reads CASSLEGTETTEAFF. CDR3 nucleotide sequence: TGTGCCAGCAGCTTAGAAGGGACTGAGACGACGGAAGCTTTCTTT.